Presented here are 7 T cell receptor beta chains from one specimen sequenced in a study of blood T cell repertoires in COVID-19. Only in-frame clones appear in the TCRdb table, and some are missing; sequencing was by immunoSEQ multiplex PCR. The data contain some 320,000 clones, roughly 85% of them singletons. Source material: peripheral blood. The receptor set was obtained from a human donor in a cohort sampled during active COVID-19.

The genes are TRBV9 and TRBJ2-7, with D maybe TRBD1 (5 bases). Germline CDR1 is SGDLS and CDR2 is YYNGEE. Trimming removed 7 bases at V and 3 bases at J, with 17 bases between. This CDR3 is 14 amino acids long. CDR3 residues: CASHPIGDVYEQYF. In DNA, the CDR3 is TGTGCCAGCCACCCTATAGGGGATGTCTACGAGCAGTACTTC.

The rearrangement joins TRBV5-1 to TRBJ1-5; no clear D. Trimming stripped 4 bases from V and 5 bases from J, with 10 bases between. The CDR3 spans 13 residues. Germline-derived CDR1 and CDR2 are SGHRS and YFSETQ. CDR3 nucleotides: TGCGCCAGCAGCACAACACCCGATCAGCCCCAGCATTTT. Its translation: CASSTTPDQPQHF.

The chain is built from TRBV5-1 and TRBJ1-1, with TRBD1 matching 7 bases. The CDR3 spans 12 residues. CDR1 is SGHRS, CDR2 YFSETQ, per germline. The ends lost 4 bases at V and 7 bases at J; junction bases unmatched: 4. The chain's CDR3 is CASSGGTDEAFF. The CDR3 coding sequence is TGCGCCAGCAGCGGTGGGACAGATGAAGCTTTCTTT.

The J gene is TRBJ2-3, the V gene TRBV20-1, with no clear D. The CDR3 is 11 residues long. V lost 2 bases and J 6 bases, leaving 6 bases between the germline ends. Germline-derived CDR1 and CDR2 are DFQATT and SNEGSKA (reference sequence). The CDR3, as DNA: TGCAGTGCTAGAAAAGAGGATACGCAGTATTTT. Translating it yields CSARKEDTQYF.

This sequence joins TRBV5-1 and TRBJ2-5, with 10 bases aligning to TRBD2. V dropped 4 bases and J dropped 5; count of bases not matched to a gene: 5. There are 14 residues in the CDR3. Germline lookup yields CDR1 SGHRS and CDR2 YFSETQ. CDR3 nucleotide sequence: TGCGCCAGCAGCCAGCGGGGGGGATATGAGACCCAGTACTTC. Translated, it gives CASSQRGGYETQYF.

The J gene is TRBJ1-5, the V gene TRBV2, with D perhaps TRBD1 (5 bases). Germline values: CDR1 SNHLY, CDR2 FYNNEI. This CDR3 spans 14 amino acids. Trimming stripped 1 base from V and 7 bases from J, with 11 bases between. The CDR3 protein is CASSEGEGLQPQHF. CDR3 nucleotide sequence: TGTGCCAGCAGTGAAGGGGAGGGGTTGCAGCCCCAGCATTTT.

The genes are TRBV12-3 or TRBV12-4 and TRBJ1-2, with D hard to call. This CDR3 region has 13 residues. Trimming pared 1 base from V and 4 bases from J, leaving 7 bases between. As DNA, the CDR3 is TGTGCCAGCAGTTTAGACAGCCGCTATGGCTACACCTTC. Translated: CASSLDSRYGYTF.